Following are 28 T cell receptor beta chains from one sample sequenced in a study of blood T cells in healthy people across ages (dated by TCRdb to about 2015). The library was produced with 5' RACE. Sequenced using an Illumina HiSeq 2500. A second PCR of roughly 7 to 12 cycles was performed with a sample-barcoded 5' primer and a J-beta primer mix. Using fastp at Q25 and MiXCR, TCRdb reprocessed the public reads and kept productive beta chains. Every CDR3 protein is listed once, alongside the most common genes and DNA of its rows. This sample gives more than 500,000 distinct CDR3 sequences in total; 25% to 30% of them show up just once. The top ten constitute about a fifth of the sample. The specimen sequenced was blood. Receptors originate from a woman aged 70-85 years in good health.

This clonotype has only a few counts. The chain links TRBV7-2 to TRBJ1-6; D is ambiguous. Trimming removed 5 bases at V and 5 bases at J, with 19 bases between. The CDR3 totals 17 residues. CDR1 is SGHTA and CDR2 is FQGNSA in the germline V gene. This chain's CDR3 is CASSRSGGVFDNSPLHF. CDR3 in DNA: TGTGCCAGCAGCCGTTCCGGAGGCGTTTTCGATAATTCACCCCTCCACTTT.

The chain links TRBV12-3 or TRBV12-4 to TRBJ2-5; TRBD2 aligns across 7 bases. CDR3 length: 13 amino acids. The V segment lost 10 bases and the J segment 4 bases; nucleotides outside the gene matches: 9. The CDR3 loop reads CATTPGGVETQYF. DNA of the CDR3: TGTGCCACAACCCCTGGGGGGGTAGAGACCCAGTACTTC.

V and J are TRBV5-6 and TRBJ1-2; tentatively, D is TRBD1 (6 bases). Trimming pared 4 bases from V and 5 bases from J, leaving 18 bases between. The CDR3 spans 15 residues. Germline V gene lookup returns CDR1 SGHDT and CDR2 YYEEEE. The CDR3 DNA is TGTGCCAGCAGCCTTGAAACTGGGACAAGTTATGGCTACACCTTC. Translation gives CASSLETGTSYGYTF.

The chain joins TRBV4-3 to TRBJ2-1; no clear D. Trimming took off 0 bases at V and 7 bases at J, with 7 bases between the two ends. CDR3 length: 13 amino acids. Germline CDR1 is LGHNA and CDR2 is YSLEER. In DNA form, the CDR3 reads TGCGCCAGCAGCCAAGAGAGGTCAAATGAGCAGTTCTTC. Protein: CASSQERSNEQFF.

The chain joins TRBV29-1 to TRBJ1-2, with D possibly matching TRBD1 (5 bases). Germline assignment: CDR1 SQVTM and CDR2 ANQGSEA. The CDR3 covers 15 residues. V dropped 2 bases and J dropped 8 bases, with 21 bases sitting between them. CDR3 coding DNA: TGCAGCGTTGAAATCACGGGGACGGGGAGAGAAGGCTACACCTTC. Amino acid sequence: CSVEITGTGREGYTF.

This clonotype was picked up a small number of times. The rearrangement joins TRBV9 to TRBJ2-7, with 12 bases aligning to TRBD1. The CDR3 length is 16 residues. CDR1 is SGDLS, CDR2 YYNGEE, per germline. Trimming cost V 0 bases and J 4 bases; bases outside gene matches: 5. The CDR3 loop is CASSVGVGQGAYEQYF. The CDR3 coding sequence is TGTGCCAGCAGCGTAGGTGTGGGACAGGGGGCTTACGAGCAGTACTTC.

The chain joins TRBV20-1 to TRBJ2-3, with D tentatively TRBD2 (5 bases). The CDR3 loop spans 14 amino acids. Germline lookup yields CDR1 DFQATT and CDR2 SNEGSKA (reference sequence). The ends were cut back, 0 bases at V and 1 base at J, with 8 bases in the middle. This CDR3 is CSARDLRGTDTQYF. CDR3 coding DNA: TGCAGTGCTAGAGATCTGCGGGGCACAGATACGCAGTATTTT.

Turning to this clonotype: A much larger clone lies one base from this, so it may be a read error. The chain joins TRBV10-3 to TRBJ1-4; a weak D match, TRBD1 (6 bases). The CDR3 runs 13 residues. The germline gives CDR1 ENHRY, CDR2 SYGVKD. Here the CDR3 DNA reads TGTGCCATCCGACAGGCTGGGAAGGAAAAACCGTTTTTT. This gives the protein CAIRQAGKEKPFF.

This clonotype was observed a handful of times. The V and J genes are TRBV20-1 and TRBJ2-7; TRBD2 agrees at 11 bases. Germline CDR1 is DFQATT and CDR2 is SNEGSKA (reference sequence). The V and J ends lost 3 bases and 5 bases, in that order; junction bases with no gene match: 9. The CDR3 loop spans 15 amino acids. CDR3: CSARLIAGGFHEQYF. CDR3 nucleotides: TGCAGTGCTAGGCTTATAGCGGGGGGGTTCCACGAGCAGTACTTC.

V and J are TRBV12-3 or TRBV12-4 and TRBJ2-1; 7 bases map to TRBD1. The CDR3 has 15 residues. Trimming cost V 5 bases and J 4 bases; bases outside gene matches: 8. The CDR3 DNA follows: TGTGCCAGCAGTACTTGGGACAGTATTTACAATGAGCAGTTCTTC. It codes for CASSTWDSIYNEQFF.

In DNA form, the CDR3 reads TGCAGTGCGCGGGACAGGGCGAGCGGCTACACCTTC. It specifies CSARDRASGYTF. This chain links TRBV20-1 with TRBJ1-2; 9 positions agree with TRBD1. V dropped 6 bases and J dropped 8; count of bases not matched to a gene: 7. The CDR3 spans 12 residues. The germline gives CDR1 DFQATT, CDR2 SNEGSKA (reference sequence).

This chain joins TRBV29-1 and TRBJ1-2, with TRBD1 matching 8 bases. CDR1 SQVTM and CDR2 ANQGSEA come from the germline V gene. The trim removed 7 bases at V and 6 bases at J, leaving 13 bases unmatched. The CDR3 contains 14 residues. Written as DNA, the CDR3 is TGCAGCGCCCCTGGACAGGGAAACGGGGATGGCTACACCTTC. Translation gives CSAPGQGNGDGYTF.

The chain couples TRBV7-9 to TRBJ2-5; TRBD2 matches at 9 bases. Germline V gives CDR1 SEHNR, CDR2 FQNEAQ (reference sequence). V lost 5 bases and J lost 11; bases outside the gene matches: 21. This CDR3 comprises 17 residues. The CDR3 nucleotides read TGTGCCAGCAGCAATCGAAAGACTAGCGGCCACTCGGCGGGGCAGTACTTC. Protein sequence: CASSNRKTSGHSAGQYF. Together with reference TRBV7-9 and TRBJ2-5, the CDR3 gives the full variable domain: DTGVSQNPRHKITKRGQNVTFRCDPISEHNRLYWYRQTLGQGPEFLTYFQNEAQLEKSRLLSDRFSAERPKGSFSTLEIQRTEQGDSAMYLCASSNRKTSGHSAGQYFGPGTRLLVL.

This chain connects TRBV20-1 to TRBJ2-5; D gene ambiguous. This CDR3 has 13 amino acids. V was trimmed by 3 bases and J by 2 bases, leaving 10 bases between them. Germline lookup yields CDR1 DFQATT and CDR2 SNEGSKA (reference sequence). This CDR3 reads CSASVPPQETQYF. The CDR3 nucleotides are TGCAGTGCTAGTGTGCCGCCACAAGAGACCCAGTACTTC.

The chain is built from TRBV18 and TRBJ1-1; 7 positions match TRBD1. This CDR3 is 14 amino acids long. Per germline, CDR1 KGHSH and CDR2 LQKENI. V lost 6 bases, J lost 3 bases, and 7 bases stayed unmatched. The CDR3 reads CASSNSRGDTEAFF. The CDR3, as DNA: TGTGCCAGCTCGAACAGCAGGGGGGACACTGAAGCTTTCTTT.

V is TRBV12-3 or TRBV12-4 and J is TRBJ1-5; D perhaps matches TRBD1 (5 bases). This CDR3 contains 14 residues. The V gene lost 7 bases and the J gene lost 4 bases, with 14 bases spanning the gap. Written as DNA, the CDR3 is TGTGCCAGCATTAACTCGGGACTTAATCAGCCCCAGCATTTT. The encoded protein is CASINSGLNQPQHF.

This clonotype occurred a few times. V usage is TRBV7-2 and J usage is TRBJ2-5; maybe TRBD2 (5 bases). The DNA end is a closer match to TRBJ2-7, so the J assignment may be wrong. CDR3 size: 14 residues. From germline, CDR1 is SGHTA and CDR2 FQGNSA. The CDR3 here is CASSFSPAVYEQYF. For the CDR3, the DNA is TGTGCCAGCAGCTTTTCTCCAGCGGTCTACGAGCAGTACTTC.

The chain employs TRBV7-2 and TRBJ2-5, with 9 bases lining up with TRBD1. The CDR3 runs to 14 residues. The trim removed 5 bases at V and 5 bases at J, leaving 6 bases unmatched. Per germline, CDR1 SGHTA and CDR2 FQGNSA. In nucleotides, the CDR3 is TGTGCCAGCAGCAGGACAGGGGCGGAGGAGACCCAGTACTTC. This gives the protein CASSRTGAEETQYF.

This clonotype came up once. The CDR3 bases are TGTGCCAGCAGCCCACTAGCGGGTCGAGCAGATACGCAGTATTTT. Residues: CASSPLAGRADTQYF. The V and J genes are TRBV3-1 and TRBJ2-3; 9 nucleotides line up with TRBD2. J lost 4 bases, V lost 4 bases, and 6 bases had no gene match. This CDR3 has 15 residues. Germline V lookup: CDR1 LGHDT, CDR2 YNNKEL (reference sequence).

The genes are TRBV20-1 and TRBJ1-2; TRBD1 matches at 7 bases. V lost 3 bases and J lost 4; bases outside the gene matches: 8. The germline V gene encodes CDR1 DFQATT and CDR2 SNEGSKA (reference sequence). This CDR3 spans 14 amino acids. The CDR3 reads CSARAGTAAYGYTF. The DNA for the CDR3 is TGCAGTGCTAGGGCGGGGACAGCAGCCTATGGCTACACCTTC.

This clonotype has a count of ten or more. The genes are TRBV12-3 or TRBV12-4 and TRBJ2-5; possible D gene TRBD2, 7 bases. The V end lost 6 bases, the J end lost 5 bases, and 16 bases lay between the germline ends. There are 14 residues in the CDR3. The CDR3 bases are TGTGCCAGCAGGAAACGGGGGGCTCCGGAGACCCAGTACTTC. Translating gives CASRKRGAPETQYF.

This clonotype was counted only a few times. The chain recombines TRBV28 with TRBJ2-7, with 10 bases aligning to TRBD2. Germline lookup yields CDR1 MDHEN and CDR2 SYDVKM. J gave up 3 bases and V 6 bases, and 5 bases lay outside the gene matches. CDR3 length: 14 amino acids. CDR3: CASRPTSGNYEQYF. The CDR3 DNA follows: TGTGCCAGCAGGCCCACTAGCGGGAACTACGAGCAGTACTTC.

This clonotype was observed a handful of times. The chain carries TRBV6-5 and TRBJ2-3; 11 positions match TRBD2. V was clipped by 2 bases and J by 8 bases; unmatched bases: 9. Per the germline V gene, CDR1 is MNHEY and CDR2 is SVGAGI. The CDR3 sequence is 16 residues long. CDR3 sequence (DNA): TGTGCCAGCAGTTACAATAGCGGGGGGGCCAGGGGTACGCAGTATTTT. Amino acid sequence: CASSYNSGGARGTQYF.

Concerning this clonotype itself: Sequence at one end of the junction differs from germline and may be a read error. The genes are TRBV6-2 or TRBV6-3 and TRBJ2-7; 14 nucleotides line up with TRBD2. The CDR3 is made up of 15 amino acids. Germline values: CDR1 MNHEY, CDR2 SVGEGT. The CDR3 DNA follows: TGTGCCGGCAGCTGGACTAGCGGGGGGACCTACGAGCAGTACTTC. Its translation is CAGSWTSGGTYEQYF.

This rearrangement joins TRBV29-1 to TRBJ1-1; no clear D gene. Between the trimmed V and J ends, which lost 7 bases and 4 bases, there was a span of 22 bases. The CDR3 length is 15 residues. Germline V gene lookup returns CDR1 SQVTM and CDR2 ANQGSEA. The CDR3 coding sequence is TGCAGCGCCATCTCTTCGAGGCTTTCCGGCACTGAAGCTTTCTTT. Translation: CSAISSRLSGTEAFF.

The DNA for the CDR3 is TGTGCCAGCAGGCGACCCGGGACAGACTATGGCTACACCTTC. Translating it yields CASRRPGTDYGYTF. V usage is TRBV6-5 and J usage is TRBJ1-2; 7 nucleotides align to TRBD1. The CDR3 contains 14 residues. In germline, CDR1 is MNHEY, CDR2 SVGAGI. Losses at the gene ends were 6 bases for V and 3 bases for J; bases not matched to a gene: 7.

V usage is TRBV6-5 and J usage is TRBJ1-2; D not certain. The V gene's germline CDR1 is MNHEY and CDR2 SVGAGI. This CDR3 has 13 residues. V lost 2 bases and J lost 6, with 10 bases in between. CDR3 in amino acids: CASSYDGLNGYTF. Here the CDR3 DNA reads TGTGCCAGCAGTTACGACGGGTTGAATGGCTACACCTTC.

The chain uses TRBV4-3 and TRBJ1-6, with TRBD1 as a possible D gene (6 bases). V was pared by 4 bases and J by 4 bases, with 26 bases between. The CDR3 has 20 residues. The germline V gene encodes CDR1 LGHNA and CDR2 YSLEER. For the CDR3, the DNA is TGCGCCAGCAGCCCCCAAGCCCTCCGCGGGGGCGGATTTTATAATTCACCCCTCCACTTT. This gives the protein CASSPQALRGGGFYNSPLHF.